This T cell receptor beta chain was recovered during a study of cytomegalovirus exposure and HLA in healthy donors. This clone has more than one count but fewer than ten. PCR amplification relied on 60 Vbeta primers (plus 13 Jbeta primers). In the authors' workflow: In a later analysis, the count reached 82 million or so unique TCR beta chains, with roughly 12 million shared. Sequencing was performed with immunoSEQ multiplex PCR; in TCRdb, only in-frame clones are kept and a portion is missing. That table gives V, J and clone size, and the DNA gave D and trimming. The table records about 180,000 clones, around 81% of them present only once. The CDR3 covers 15 residues. Germline V CDR1 and CDR2: MNHNS, SASEGT. V gave up 10 bases and J gave up 1 base, with 19 bases separating them.

Sequencing used PBMCs. The J gene is TRBJ1-2, the V gene TRBV6-1; D possibly corresponds to TRBD1 (5 bases). This receptor was obtained from a man aged 35 to 55 in good health and CMV-seronegative. The CDR3 DNA reads TGTGCCACCACCCCACAGGCCGCCGGTAACTATGGCTACACCTTC. Translation gives CATTPQAAGNYGYTF.